This T cell receptor (beta chain) was profiled in a study of cytomegalovirus exposure and HLA in healthy donors. The CDR3 is made up of 12 amino acids. Germline V gene sequence: CDR1 GTSNPN, CDR2 SVGIG (reference sequence). With 3 bases removed from V and 2 bases from J, the gap between germline ends came to 5 bases. Notes on this clone: Antigen: not known.

Primers included in the PCR were 60 Vbeta and 13 Jbeta primers. This table comes from immunoSEQ multiplex PCR, and its TCRdb copy is limited to in-frame clones, with some not included. This repertoire shows 100,000 to 150,000 clones, roughly 80% found once; its top ten account for about 3.5%. Findings and limits, study-wide: There were some 150 TCR beta chains listed as cytomegalovirus-associated. Presence/absence analyses rested on an assumption that sequencing depth was roughly uniform across donors. CMV serostatus was the sole immune exposure information available.

The chain recombines TRBV30 with TRBJ1-3; D is uncertain. The origin of this receptor is a woman in her thirties or forties in good health and CMV-seropositive. Sequencing was carried out using PBMCs. The CDR3 coding sequence is TGTGCCTGGAGCTACCCTGGAAACACCATATATTTT. Translated, it gives CAWSYPGNTIYF.